This record concerns one T cell receptor (beta chain) sequence. The antigen remains undetermined. PCR employed 60 Vbeta and 13 Jbeta primers. Assay: immunoSEQ multiplex PCR; the TCRdb copy retains only in-frame clones and omits some. Its table records nearly 200,000 clones. The data originate from a study of cytomegalovirus exposure and HLA in healthy donors. Findings of the study overall: The classifier, whose performance was assessed in both the original and validation cohorts, reportedly diagnosed cytomegalovirus status with high specificity and sensitivity.

There are 14 residues in the CDR3. The junction had 10 bases not matched to a gene; V was cut back by 8 bases and J by 4 bases. The germline gives CDR1 MDHEN, CDR2 SYDVKM. This sequence was found in a boy younger than 18 in good health and CMV-seronegative. The sequenced sample was PBMCs. J is TRBJ2-7 and V is TRBV28; 8 nucleotides align to TRBD2. The CDR3 nucleotides are TGTGCCAGCGGGGGCGGGGGGTTCTTGTACGAGCAGTACTTC. Its protein product is CASGGGGFLYEQYF.